This T cell receptor beta chain was documented in a study of post-analysis software for immune sequencing data. The overall study: Recorded subtypes: relapsing-remitting, secondary progressive, progressive-relapsing; some patients unannotated.

Trimming left V 3 bases short and J 10 bases short, with 25 bases between. The germline V gene has CDR1 LNHNV and CDR2 YYDKDF (reference sequence). The length of the CDR3 is 18 residues. Concerning this clonotype itself: What it binds is not known.

Tagging with unique molecular identifiers was a feature of the TCR beta cDNA libraries. Some 500,000 cDNA molecules were recovered from an input of about 0.85 to 11 million T cells. TCRdb independently ran MiXCR on the PCR reads; one entry per CDR3 protein. This table holds fewer than 600,000 distinct CDR3 sequences, approximately 46% found once. Points from the study as a whole: Controls showed significantly higher normalized Chao1 diversity than did multiple sclerosis patients. Patients showed TRBV5-6, TRBV5-1 and TRBV20-1 among roughly 5 TRBV segments more frequent than in controls. Pronounced co-clustering by F measure was evident among identically batched samples.

The chain carries TRBV15 and TRBJ1-6; no reliable D call. The receptor was derived from a girl aged 5-17 years with multiple sclerosis. Sequencing input: blood. The CDR3: CATSRPISPGGGRSPLHF. CDR3 DNA: TGTGCCACCAGCAGGCCAATATCCCCCGGCGGAGGTCGCTCACCCCTCCACTTT.